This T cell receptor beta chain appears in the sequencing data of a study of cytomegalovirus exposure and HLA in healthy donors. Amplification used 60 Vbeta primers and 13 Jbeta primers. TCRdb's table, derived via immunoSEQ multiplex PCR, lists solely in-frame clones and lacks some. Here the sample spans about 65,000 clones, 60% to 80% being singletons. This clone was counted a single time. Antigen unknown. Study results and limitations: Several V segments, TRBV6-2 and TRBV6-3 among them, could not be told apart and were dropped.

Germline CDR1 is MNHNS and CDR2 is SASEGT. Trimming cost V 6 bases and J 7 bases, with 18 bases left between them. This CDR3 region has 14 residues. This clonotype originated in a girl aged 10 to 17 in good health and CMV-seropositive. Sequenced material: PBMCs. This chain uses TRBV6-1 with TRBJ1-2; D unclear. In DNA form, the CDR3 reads TGTGCCAGCAGCCCGCCCCGGGATGTTGGTGGCTACACCTTC. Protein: CASSPPRDVGGYTF.